The 13 T cell receptor beta chains below were found in one sample sequenced in a study of cytomegalovirus exposure and HLA in healthy donors. PCR was performed using 60 Vbeta and 13 Jbeta primers. Profiling relied on immunoSEQ multiplex PCR, and the TCRdb table lists in-frame clones only, not all of them. The data show approximately 79,000 clones, with more than 60% seen just once and approximately 1.5% held by the top ten. The sequenced sample was PBMCs. These receptors all come from a man in his forties in good health and CMV-seronegative.

The chain recombines TRBV7-6 with TRBJ2-7; 8 bases agree with TRBD2. Germline CDR1 reads SGHVS; CDR2 reads FNYEAQ. The junction had 6 bases not matched to a gene; V was cut back by 5 bases and J by 0 bases. This CDR3 comprises 15 residues. CDR3 nucleotides: TGTGCCAGCAGCGTAGTGGGGACTAGCTCCTACGAGCAGTACTTC. Amino acid sequence: CASSVVGTSSYEQYF.

V gene TRBV28 combines with J gene TRBJ1-1, with D perhaps TRBD1 (6 bases). The length of the CDR3 is 12 residues. V gave up 6 bases and J gave up 7 bases, with 12 bases separating them. CDR1 MDHEN and CDR2 SYDVKM come from the germline V gene. CDR3 residues: CASSPRQVEAFF. The CDR3 bases are TGTGCCAGCAGCCCCCGACAGGTTGAAGCTTTCTTT.

The sample holds a few counts of this clone. This chain connects TRBV29-1 to TRBJ2-5, with D possibly being TRBD1 (6 bases). V dropped 7 bases and J dropped 2 bases, with 14 bases sitting between them. Per germline, CDR1 SQVTM and CDR2 ANQGSEA. The CDR3 length is 13 residues. In nucleotides, the CDR3 is TGCAGCGCCACCAGGGGCCTACAAGAGACCCAGTACTTC. Translated, it gives CSATRGLQETQYF.

CDR3: CASSPLGGAPNQPQHF. The CDR3 nucleotides are TGTGCCAGCAGTCCCTTGGGTGGGGCTCCAAATCAGCCCCAGCATTTT. The chain recombines TRBV27 with TRBJ1-5; D might be TRBD1 (5 bases). Trimming shortened V by 5 bases and J by 4 bases, and 18 bases separated the two germline ends. The CDR3 is 16 residues long. The V gene's germline CDR1 is MNHEY and CDR2 SMNVEV (reference sequence).

The chain combines TRBV5-8 with TRBJ2-3; D is unclear. Germline V gives CDR1 SGHTS, CDR2 YDEGEE. The V and J ends lost 4 bases and 2 bases respectively, with 14 bases between them. The CDR3 has 15 residues. The CDR3: CASSTGVRNTDTQYF. CDR3 bases: TGTGCCAGCAGCACTGGAGTTCGGAACACAGATACGCAGTATTTT.

The V call is TRBV7-9, the J call TRBJ2-7, with D maybe TRBD2 (5 bases). CDR1 SEHNR and CDR2 FQNEAQ come from the germline V gene (reference sequence). The germline V and J ends were trimmed by 4 bases and 1 base, with 14 bases remaining between them. The CDR3 runs 15 residues. CDR3 amino acids: CASSSLEVVSYEQYF. In DNA form, the CDR3 reads TGTGCCAGCAGCTCACTAGAGGTGGTTTCCTACGAGCAGTACTTC.

V gene TRBV2 combines with J gene TRBJ1-2; tentative D call: TRBD1 (6 bases). Germline CDR1 and CDR2: SNHLY and FYNNEI. V gave up 6 bases and J gave up 7 bases, with 18 bases separating them. The CDR3 consists of 14 residues. CDR3 sequence: CASSEEAGVGGYTF. The CDR3, as DNA: TGTGCCAGCAGCGAGGAGGCAGGGGTGGGTGGCTACACCTTC.

The gene calls are TRBV28 and TRBJ1-2, with D unresolved. There are 13 residues in the CDR3. CDR1 is MDHEN and CDR2 is SYDVKM in the germline V gene. Trimming took off 1 base at V and 7 bases at J, with 10 bases between the two ends. CDR3 protein: CASSLSVFPGYTF. The CDR3 DNA is TGTGCCAGCAGTTTATCGGTCTTCCCTGGCTACACCTTC.

The J gene is TRBJ1-6, the V gene TRBV19, with 10 bases matching TRBD1. Germline V gene sequence: CDR1 LNHDA, CDR2 SQIVND (reference sequence). The CDR3 is 16 amino acids. The V segment lost 5 bases and the J segment 7 bases; nucleotides outside the gene matches: 8. The DNA for the CDR3 is TGTGCCAGTAGTCCTAGACAGGGGGCGGAAAATTCACCCCTCCACTTT. Its protein is CASSPRQGAENSPLHF.

A note on this clone: At the DNA level, this CDR3 is encoded by other sequences in the same sample as well. The CDR3 here is CASSLEGQGDYGYTF. DNA of the CDR3: TGCGCCAGCAGCTTGGAGGGACAGGGGGACTATGGCTACACCTTC. The gene calls are TRBV5-1 and TRBJ1-2, with TRBD1 matching over 11 bases. V lost 0 bases, J lost 3 bases, and 1 base stayed unmatched. Germline V gene sequence: CDR1 SGHRS, CDR2 YFSETQ. This CDR3 contains 15 residues.

This chain uses TRBV20-1 with TRBJ2-1; D call uncertain. The V and J ends lost 3 bases and 8 bases respectively, with 8 bases between them. The CDR3 is 11 amino acids. From germline, CDR1 is DFQATT and CDR2 SNEGSKA (reference sequence). CDR3 protein: CSASRLDEQFF. CDR3 coding DNA: TGCAGTGCTAGTAGACTCGATGAGCAGTTCTTC.

The gene calls are TRBV7-2 and TRBJ2-5; perhaps TRBD1 as D (6 bases). The DNA end lines up better with TRBJ2-7; the J call may be wrong. CDR1 and CDR2 (germline): SGHTA, FQGNSA. The CDR3 consists of 16 residues. CDR3 region: CASSTIGGPAMYEQYF. As DNA, the CDR3 is TGTGCCAGCAGCACAATAGGGGGTCCCGCAATGTACGAGCAGTACTTC.

This rearrangement joins TRBV10-1 to TRBJ2-5, with 7 bases matching TRBD1. Germline V gives CDR1 WNHNN, CDR2 SYGVQD (reference sequence). With V trimmed by 8 bases and J by 2 bases, 11 bases remained unmatched. The length of the CDR3 is 15 residues. The CDR3 sequence: CASSRSTGWQETQYF. Written as DNA, the CDR3 is TGCGCCAGCTCGCGATCGACAGGGTGGCAAGAGACCCAGTACTTC.